This is a list of T cell receptor beta chains from one sample in a study of T cells in Graves' hyperthyroidism and ophthalmopathy. MiXCR, run by TCRdb on the multiplex PCR reads, gives a single entry per CDR3 protein. The data show a few hundred thousand distinct CDR3 sequences, with 15% to 18% seen just once and about 14% held by the top ten. Sequencing was carried out using blood. Receptor source: a woman aged 18-29 years with Graves' hyperthyroidism. Both conserved end residues are part of each CDR3. The D gene is left open where the match is weak. Expanded clones are given a class, and other clones once, few, many or no size at all.

d_gene: NA; j_gene: TRBJ1-1; abundance: NA; v_gene: TRBV9; CDR3nt: TGTGCCAGCAGCGTAGCAACAACGCCGAACGCTGAAGCTTTCTTT; CDR3aa: CASSVATTPNAEAFF
d_gene: NA; j_gene: TRBJ1-2; abundance: few; v_gene: TRBV7-9; CDR3nt: TGTGCCAGCAGAGAAGGGACCTTCCGATACTATGGCTACACCTTC; CDR3aa: CASREGTFRYYGYTF
d_gene: NA; j_gene: TRBJ2-5; abundance: many; v_gene: TRBV2; CDR3nt: TGTGCCAGCAGTGGGAGCGGACAAGAGACCCAGTACTTC; CDR3aa: CASSGSGQETQYF
d_gene: NA; j_gene: TRBJ1-2; abundance: NA; v_gene: TRBV19; CDR3nt: TGTGCCAGTAGTACGTCGGGGTACTATGGCTACACCTTC; CDR3aa: CASSTSGYYGYTF
d_gene: NA; j_gene: TRBJ2-7; abundance: few; v_gene: TRBV6-1; CDR3nt: TGTGCCAGCAGTATTTCGACAGTTTCCTACGAGCAGTACTTC; CDR3aa: CASSISTVSYEQYF
d_gene: TRBD1; j_gene: TRBJ1-2; abundance: many; v_gene: TRBV18; CDR3nt: TGTGCCAGCTCCCCGAGGGACAGCGCTAACTATGGCTACACCTTC; CDR3aa: CASSPRDSANYGYTF
d_gene: NA; j_gene: TRBJ2-2; abundance: few; v_gene: TRBV24-1; CDR3nt: TGTGCCACCAGTGATGGGGGCGGGGGACACACCGGGGAGCTGTTTTTT; CDR3aa: CATSDGGGGHTGELFF
d_gene: NA; j_gene: TRBJ1-1; abundance: many; v_gene: TRBV2; CDR3nt: TGTGCCAGCAGTGAAAGGGGGGGCGCCACTGAAGCTTTCTTT; CDR3aa: CASSERGGATEAFF
d_gene: TRBD1; j_gene: TRBJ1-3; abundance: many; v_gene: TRBV7-9; CDR3nt: TGTGCCAGCAGCTCGGAAGTTAACAGGGGCTCTGGAAACACCATATATTTT; CDR3aa: CASSSEVNRGSGNTIYF
d_gene: TRBD1; j_gene: TRBJ1-1; abundance: many; v_gene: TRBV29-1; CDR3nt: TGCAGCGCCCAGGGGGAAGGTGAGAACACTGAAGCTTTCTTT; CDR3aa: CSAQGEGENTEAFF
d_gene: TRBD2; j_gene: TRBJ2-5; abundance: few; v_gene: TRBV20-1; CDR3nt: TGCAGTGCTAGAGATGCGACTAGCGGGAGTTGGGAGACCCAGTACTTC; CDR3aa: CSARDATSGSWETQYF
d_gene: NA; j_gene: TRBJ2-1; abundance: few; v_gene: TRBV29-1; CDR3nt: TGCAGCGTTGCGGAGAGAGGCAATGAGCAGTTCTTC; CDR3aa: CSVAERGNEQFF
d_gene: TRBD1; j_gene: TRBJ2-6; abundance: NA; v_gene: TRBV6-5; CDR3nt: TGTGCCAGCAGTTACGGGATTTGGGGACAGGCCTCTGGGACCAACGTCCTGACTTTC; CDR3aa: CASSYGIWGQASGTNVLTF
d_gene: NA; j_gene: TRBJ2-3; abundance: NA; v_gene: TRBV4-1; CDR3nt: TGTGCCAGCAGCCACCTAATACCAGATACGCAGTATTTT; CDR3aa: CASSHLIPDTQYF
d_gene: TRBD1; j_gene: TRBJ2-7; abundance: NA; v_gene: TRBV4-2; CDR3nt: TGTGCCAGCAGCCAACTCCCCGGACAGGGGGCGCCCTACGAGCAGTACTTC; CDR3aa: CASSQLPGQGAPYEQYF
d_gene: TRBD1; j_gene: TRBJ1-1; abundance: NA; v_gene: TRBV5-1; CDR3nt: TGCGCCAGCAGCCCCAGCTTGAGGGGGCCGGACACTGAAGCTTTCTTT; CDR3aa: CASSPSLRGPDTEAFF
d_gene: NA; j_gene: TRBJ1-2; abundance: many; v_gene: TRBV28; CDR3nt: TGTGCCAGCAGAAATGGACCGGCCGGGAATGGCTACACCTTC; CDR3aa: CASRNGPAGNGYTF
d_gene: NA; j_gene: TRBJ2-7; abundance: many; v_gene: TRBV20-1; CDR3nt: TGCAGTGCCAGCCTCCCAGGCAATGTTTACGAGCAGTACTTC; CDR3aa: CSASLPGNVYEQYF
d_gene: NA; j_gene: TRBJ1-4; abundance: few; v_gene: TRBV6-1; CDR3nt: TGTGCCAGCAAATCAGCAGGGGTTAATGAAAAACTGTTTTTT; CDR3aa: CASKSAGVNEKLFF
d_gene: NA; j_gene: TRBJ1-6; abundance: many; v_gene: TRBV11-2; CDR3nt: TGTGCCAGCAGCTTTTGGGCGGAGTCTTTTTCACCCCTCCACTTT; CDR3aa: CASSFWAESFSPLHF
d_gene: NA; j_gene: TRBJ1-2; abundance: many; v_gene: TRBV7-9; CDR3nt: TGTGCCAGCACCGGGGGGTATGGCTACACCTTC; CDR3aa: CASTGGYGYTF
d_gene: NA; j_gene: TRBJ2-1; abundance: few; v_gene: TRBV11-2; CDR3nt: TGTGCCAGCAGCTTAGATCGTCCCCCCCTCCATGGGCAGTTCTTC; CDR3aa: CASSLDRPPLHGQFF
d_gene: NA; j_gene: TRBJ1-2; abundance: many; v_gene: TRBV9; CDR3nt: TGTGCCAGCAGCGTAGATGACAGGCTAGATGGCTACACCTTC; CDR3aa: CASSVDDRLDGYTF
d_gene: NA; j_gene: TRBJ1-1; abundance: NA; v_gene: TRBV4-1; CDR3nt: TGCGCCAGCAGCCCTTCAGGGAGTTGGACTGAAGCTTTCTTT; CDR3aa: CASSPSGSWTEAFF
d_gene: TRBD1; j_gene: TRBJ1-4; abundance: many; v_gene: TRBV18; CDR3nt: TGTGCCAGCTCCCCGGACAGGTTGAATGAAAAACTGTTTTTT; CDR3aa: CASSPDRLNEKLFF
d_gene: TRBD1; j_gene: TRBJ1-1; abundance: many; v_gene: TRBV20-1; CDR3nt: TGCAGTGCTACTGACAGGGGGCGGGGGAACACTGAAGCTTTCTTT; CDR3aa: CSATDRGRGNTEAFF
d_gene: NA; j_gene: TRBJ2-1; abundance: many; v_gene: TRBV20-1; CDR3nt: TGCAGTGCTAGAAAGGGGAGGCTGCAGTTCGTCAAAACGAGCTCCTACAATGAGCAGTTCTTC; CDR3aa: CSARKGRLQFVKTSSYNEQFF
d_gene: TRBD2; j_gene: TRBJ2-5; abundance: NA; v_gene: TRBV7-6; CDR3nt: TGTGCCAGCAGCCCGAGGGCTGGCGGGGGGAGCGAGACCCAGTACTTC; CDR3aa: CASSPRAGGGSETQYF
d_gene: NA; j_gene: TRBJ1-1; abundance: many; v_gene: TRBV20-1; CDR3nt: TGCAGTGCTAGGGGCAGCACTGAAGCTTTCTTT; CDR3aa: CSARGSTEAFF
d_gene: NA; j_gene: TRBJ2-1; abundance: NA; v_gene: TRBV7-3; CDR3nt: TGTGCCAGCAGCTTAGGTCCGAGAGGGTCGGGGGCTCAGATTGACAATGAGCAGTTCTTC; CDR3aa: CASSLGPRGSGAQIDNEQFF
d_gene: NA; j_gene: TRBJ1-2; abundance: many; v_gene: TRBV5-1; CDR3nt: TGCGCCAGCAGGGAGGGTAACGCTAACTATGGCTACACCTTC; CDR3aa: CASREGNANYGYTF
d_gene: TRBD1; j_gene: TRBJ2-4; abundance: many; v_gene: TRBV11-2; CDR3nt: TGTGCCAGCAGCTCCGACAGGGGGCCTGGGAACATTCAGTACTTC; CDR3aa: CASSSDRGPGNIQYF
d_gene: NA; j_gene: TRBJ1-1; abundance: many; v_gene: TRBV5-1; CDR3nt: TGCGCCAGCAGCTTATTTGGACAGAGGAACACTGAAGCTTTCTTT; CDR3aa: CASSLFGQRNTEAFF
d_gene: NA; j_gene: TRBJ2-1; abundance: few; v_gene: TRBV5-6; CDR3nt: TGTGCCAGCAGCTTGGCGCCCCAAGACGAGCAGTTCTTC; CDR3aa: CASSLAPQDEQFF
d_gene: NA; j_gene: TRBJ2-1; abundance: many; v_gene: TRBV2; CDR3nt: TGTGCCACGGCCCGGGTCCAGGTCTCTGAGCAGTTCTTC; CDR3aa: CATARVQVSEQFF
d_gene: TRBD2; j_gene: TRBJ2-7; abundance: many; v_gene: TRBV28; CDR3nt: TGTGCCAGCAGTTTACTAGCGGGATCCTACGAGCAGTACTTC; CDR3aa: CASSLLAGSYEQYF
d_gene: NA; j_gene: TRBJ2-3; abundance: NA; v_gene: TRBV7-3; CDR3nt: TGTGCCAGCAGCTCCCAGGGTTTCACAGATACGCAGTATTTT; CDR3aa: CASSSQGFTDTQYF
d_gene: TRBD1; j_gene: TRBJ1-2; abundance: few; v_gene: TRBV7-2; CDR3nt: TGTGCCAGCAGCTTAGCCGGGGGACAGGGGGTCCAGGGCTACACCTTC; CDR3aa: CASSLAGGQGVQGYTF
d_gene: NA; j_gene: TRBJ1-1; abundance: many; v_gene: TRBV18; CDR3nt: TGTGCCAGCTCACCCCTGCGGGGGGGCACTGAAGCTTTCTTT; CDR3aa: CASSPLRGGTEAFF
d_gene: TRBD2; j_gene: TRBJ2-5; abundance: many; v_gene: TRBV9; CDR3nt: TGTGCCAGCAGTTCTAGCGGGGATCATGAGACCCAGTACTTC; CDR3aa: CASSSSGDHETQYF
d_gene: NA; j_gene: TRBJ2-5; abundance: NA; v_gene: TRBV5-1; CDR3nt: TGCGCCAGCAGCTTTGTCAGGGGAAAGCAAGAGACCCAGTACTTC; CDR3aa: CASSFVRGKQETQYF
d_gene: TRBD1; j_gene: TRBJ2-7; abundance: many; v_gene: TRBV7-2; CDR3nt: TGTGCCAGCACCCCCGGTTGGGGACAGGGCGGCGAGCAGTACTTC; CDR3aa: CASTPGWGQGGEQYF
d_gene: TRBD1; j_gene: TRBJ2-7; abundance: few; v_gene: TRBV2; CDR3nt: TGTGCCAGCAGTGTCCAGGGACAGGGGAGTTACGAGCAGTACTTC; CDR3aa: CASSVQGQGSYEQYF
d_gene: TRBD2; j_gene: TRBJ2-5; abundance: many; v_gene: TRBV6-6; CDR3nt: TGTGCCAGCAGTTACAGTAGCGGGAGACAAGAGACCCAGTACTTC; CDR3aa: CASSYSSGRQETQYF
d_gene: NA; j_gene: TRBJ2-1; abundance: few; v_gene: TRBV2; CDR3nt: TGTGCCAGCAGTGAAGGGCGACAGGCCTACAATGAGCAGTTCTTC; CDR3aa: CASSEGRQAYNEQFF
d_gene: NA; j_gene: TRBJ2-5; abundance: many; v_gene: TRBV24-1; CDR3nt: TGTGCCACCAGTGATCCCGACACCGTGGGGACCCAGTACTTC; CDR3aa: CATSDPDTVGTQYF
d_gene: NA; j_gene: TRBJ1-2; abundance: few; v_gene: TRBV29-1; CDR3nt: TGCAGCGTTGACAGGTCTACAGGTTCCCTAAACTATGGCTACACCTTC; CDR3aa: CSVDRSTGSLNYGYTF
d_gene: NA; j_gene: TRBJ2-4; abundance: many; v_gene: TRBV11-2; CDR3nt: TGTGCCAGCAGCCCCGAGCTGCAGGGGAACATTCAGTACTTC; CDR3aa: CASSPELQGNIQYF
d_gene: TRBD2; j_gene: TRBJ2-1; abundance: few; v_gene: TRBV12-3/TRBV12-4; CDR3nt: TGTGCCAGCAGTTTAGCCCGTATTACTAGCGGGGTAATCAATGAGCAGTTCTTC; CDR3aa: CASSLARITSGVINEQFF
d_gene: TRBD1; j_gene: TRBJ2-7; abundance: many; v_gene: TRBV3-1; CDR3nt: TGTGCCAGCAGCCTCAGACAGGGGGCGCTGCGGTACGAGCAGTACTTC; CDR3aa: CASSLRQGALRYEQYF
d_gene: NA; j_gene: TRBJ2-7; abundance: many; v_gene: TRBV3-1; CDR3nt: TGTGCCAGCAGCCAAGAGTGGGGCGAATGGGAGCAGTACTTC; CDR3aa: CASSQEWGEWEQYF
d_gene: NA; j_gene: TRBJ2-1; abundance: NA; v_gene: TRBV29-1; CDR3nt: TGCAGCGTTGCGGGGGAACCAGGGCGCTCCTACAATGAGCAGTTCTTC; CDR3aa: CSVAGEPGRSYNEQFF
d_gene: NA; j_gene: TRBJ2-3; abundance: NA; v_gene: TRBV10-1; CDR3nt: TGCGCCAGCAGTGAGTCGAGCAGCTCAGATACGCAGTATTTT; CDR3aa: CASSESSSSDTQYF
d_gene: NA; j_gene: TRBJ1-5; abundance: NA; v_gene: TRBV19; CDR3nt: TGTGCCAGTAGTATAGGTGAGAGGGCGGGAGCGAATAATCAGCCCCAGCATTTT; CDR3aa: CASSIGERAGANNQPQHF
d_gene: NA; j_gene: TRBJ2-7; abundance: many; v_gene: TRBV24-1; CDR3nt: TGTGCCACCCCTTCAGGGGCCTACGAGCAGTACTTC; CDR3aa: CATPSGAYEQYF
d_gene: NA; j_gene: TRBJ1-3; abundance: few; v_gene: TRBV3-1; CDR3nt: TGTGCCAGCAGCCAAGAGTTAGGGGGGAGCTCTGGAAACACCATATATTTT; CDR3aa: CASSQELGGSSGNTIYF
d_gene: TRBD2; j_gene: TRBJ2-1; abundance: NA; v_gene: TRBV24-1; CDR3nt: TGTGCCACCAGTGACCCCGGCGGGACTAGCGGGAGTCTACTTTGCAATGAGCAGTTCTTC; CDR3aa: CATSDPGGTSGSLLCNEQFF